The entry below gives a single T cell receptor beta chain sequence along with its context. This clonotype was detected a few times. The antigen this receptor binds is unknown. Base qualities are not at hand, and no much larger clone is one base apart. Libraries were built with 5' RACE. The run used a NextSeq 500. Unique molecular identifiers were attached to individual cDNA molecules in the TCR library protocol so that sequencing error and PCR bias could be corrected. Sequencing covered both TCR alpha and beta chains, and within each sample the abundances of alpha and beta sequences were tightly co-correlated. As for the original processing: Decombinator V4 was used to annotate the V gene, J gene and CDR3 of the TCR sequences. Expanded TCRs were defined as changing significantly between any two time points under a Poisson model with p below 0.0001. TCR abundances were normalised to the total number of TCRs sequenced in each sample and reported as counts per million. TRAV1-2 paired with TRAJ12, TRAJ20 or TRAJ33 defined MAIT TCRs, while TRAV10 paired with TRAJ18 defined iNKT TCRs. VDJdb, accessed 1 November 2021, was searched for CMV, EBV and SARS-CoV-2 annotated TCRs, excluding TCRs annotated for multiple antigens. Clones were called with MiXCR by TCRdb after fastp trimmed the public reads at Q25, and only in-frame beta chains were retained. Each entry merges the rows of one CDR3 protein and shows their most common DNA and genes. TCRdb, not the original authors, processed these V and J calls. The sample table contains more than 95,000 distinct CDR3 sequences; only one count was recorded for 8% to 13% of them. The ten largest clones add up to roughly 5% of the sample.

The data were taken from a study of early T cells in non-severe SARS-CoV-2 infection (dated by TCRdb to the early 2020s). At the level of the whole study: Because TCR sequencing relied on bulk RNA taken from unsorted whole blood, pairing of alpha and beta chains was not possible.

This was a case-control study nested in a cohort of healthcare workers in London, UK, who had nasopharyngeal swab PCR tests and blood samples taken every week. Healthcare workers were enrolled in the week of the UK lockdown, from 23 to 31 March 2020, and were followed every week for up to roughly 16 weeks. Broader findings and caveats from the paper: VDJdb matching was skewed toward anti-spike CD8 responses and likely underestimated virus-specific expansions by missing private and CD4 specificities.

V loses 6 bases of germline sequence and J loses 0 bases, and the interval between the two ends is 9 bases. The germline V gene encodes CDR1 ENHRY and CDR2 SYGVKD. Including cysteine and phenylalanine, the CDR3 has 13 amino acids. Only CDR3 DNA is held: 39 bases, read in frame from base 1. This TCR was recovered from an adult who was a healthcare worker with PCR-confirmed SARS-CoV-2 infection or an uninfected control (not recorded which). The V and J segments used are TRBV10-3 and TRBJ2-7; the D gene identity is not certain. Sequenced material: whole blood, taken at baseline. CDR3 region: CAIRDVSSYEQYF. The DNA is as follows: TGTGCCATCAGGGACGTAAGCTCCTACGAGCAGTACTTC.